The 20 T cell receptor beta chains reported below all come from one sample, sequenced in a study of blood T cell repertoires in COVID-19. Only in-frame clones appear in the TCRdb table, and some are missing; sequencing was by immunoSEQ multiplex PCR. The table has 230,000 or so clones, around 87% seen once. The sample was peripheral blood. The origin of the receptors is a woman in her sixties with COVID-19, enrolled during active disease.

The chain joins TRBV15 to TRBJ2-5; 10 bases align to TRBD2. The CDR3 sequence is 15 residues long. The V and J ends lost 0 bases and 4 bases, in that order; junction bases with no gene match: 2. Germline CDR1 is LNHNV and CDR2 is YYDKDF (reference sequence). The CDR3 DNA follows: TGTGCCACCAGCAGAGATCCTAGCGGGGGAGAGACCCAGTACTTC. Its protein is CATSRDPSGGETQYF.

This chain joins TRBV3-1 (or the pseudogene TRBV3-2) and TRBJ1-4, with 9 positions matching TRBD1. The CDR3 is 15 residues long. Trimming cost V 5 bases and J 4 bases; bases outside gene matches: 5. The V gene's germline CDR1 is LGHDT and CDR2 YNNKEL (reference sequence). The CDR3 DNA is TGTGCCAGCAGCTCCCCGACAGGGGGTAATGAAAAACTGTTTTTT. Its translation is CASSSPTGGNEKLFF.

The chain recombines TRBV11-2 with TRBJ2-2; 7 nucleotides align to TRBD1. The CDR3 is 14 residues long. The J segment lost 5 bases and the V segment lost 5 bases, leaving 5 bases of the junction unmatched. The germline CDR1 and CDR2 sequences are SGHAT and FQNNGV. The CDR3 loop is CASSPGTATGELFF. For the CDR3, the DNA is TGTGCCAGCAGCCCAGGGACAGCAACCGGGGAGCTGTTTTTT.

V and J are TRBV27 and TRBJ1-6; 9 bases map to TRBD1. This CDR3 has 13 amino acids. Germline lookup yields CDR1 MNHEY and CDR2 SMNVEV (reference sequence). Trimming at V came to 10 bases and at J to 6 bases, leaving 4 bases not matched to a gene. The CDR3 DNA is TGTGCCACTACGGGACAGGGTAATTCACCCCTCCACTTT. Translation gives CATTGQGNSPLHF.

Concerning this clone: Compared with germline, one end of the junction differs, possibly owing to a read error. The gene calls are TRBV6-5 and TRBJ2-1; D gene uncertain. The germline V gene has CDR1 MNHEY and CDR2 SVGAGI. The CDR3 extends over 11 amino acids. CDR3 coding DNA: TGTGCCAGCAGGTACTACAATGAGCAGTTCTTC. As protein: CASRYYNEQFF.

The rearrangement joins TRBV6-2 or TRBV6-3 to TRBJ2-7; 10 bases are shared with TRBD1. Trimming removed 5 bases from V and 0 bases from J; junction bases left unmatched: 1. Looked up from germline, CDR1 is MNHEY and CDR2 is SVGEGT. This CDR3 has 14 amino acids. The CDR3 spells CASSGTGASYEQYF. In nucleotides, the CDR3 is TGTGCCAGCAGTGGGACAGGGGCCTCCTACGAGCAGTACTTC.

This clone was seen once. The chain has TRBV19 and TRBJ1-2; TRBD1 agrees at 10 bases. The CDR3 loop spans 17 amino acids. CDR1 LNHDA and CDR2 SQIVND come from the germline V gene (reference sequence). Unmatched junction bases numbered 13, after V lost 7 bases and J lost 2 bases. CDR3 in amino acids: CASNLIWDRGKNYGYTF. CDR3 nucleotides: TGTGCCAGTAATCTTATCTGGGACAGGGGTAAAAACTATGGCTACACCTTC.

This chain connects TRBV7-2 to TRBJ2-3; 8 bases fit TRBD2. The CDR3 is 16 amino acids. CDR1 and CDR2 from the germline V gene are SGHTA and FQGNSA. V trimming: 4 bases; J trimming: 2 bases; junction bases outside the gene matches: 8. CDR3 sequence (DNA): TGTGCCAGCAGCTCTCCTCGGGGGGGCCCCACAGATACGCAGTATTTT. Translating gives CASSSPRGGPTDTQYF.

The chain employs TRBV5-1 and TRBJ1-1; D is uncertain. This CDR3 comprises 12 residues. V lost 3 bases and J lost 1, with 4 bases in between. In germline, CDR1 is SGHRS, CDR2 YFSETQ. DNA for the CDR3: TGCGCCAGCAGCTCACAGAACACTGAAGCTTTCTTT. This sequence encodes CASSSQNTEAFF.

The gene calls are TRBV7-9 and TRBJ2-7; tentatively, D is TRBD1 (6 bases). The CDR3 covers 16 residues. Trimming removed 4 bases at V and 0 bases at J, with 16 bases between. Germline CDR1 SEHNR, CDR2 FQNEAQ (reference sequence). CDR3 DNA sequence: TGTGCCAGCAGCTGGGGGCACGGATCCGGCTCCTACGAGCAGTACTTC. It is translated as CASSWGHGSGSYEQYF.

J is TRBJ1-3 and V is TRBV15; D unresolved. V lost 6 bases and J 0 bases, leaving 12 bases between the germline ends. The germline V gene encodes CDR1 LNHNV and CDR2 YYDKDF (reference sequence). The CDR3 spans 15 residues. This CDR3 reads CATRAATHSGNTIYF. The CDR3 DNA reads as TGTGCCACCAGGGCCGCAACGCACTCTGGAAACACCATATATTTT.

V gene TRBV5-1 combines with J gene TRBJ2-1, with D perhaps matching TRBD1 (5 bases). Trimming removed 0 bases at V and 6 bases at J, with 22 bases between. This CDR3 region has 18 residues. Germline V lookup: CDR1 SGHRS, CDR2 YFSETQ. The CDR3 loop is CASSLGPIQVSARNEQFF. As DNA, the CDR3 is TGCGCCAGCAGCTTGGGACCAATACAGGTCTCAGCACGCAATGAGCAGTTCTTC.

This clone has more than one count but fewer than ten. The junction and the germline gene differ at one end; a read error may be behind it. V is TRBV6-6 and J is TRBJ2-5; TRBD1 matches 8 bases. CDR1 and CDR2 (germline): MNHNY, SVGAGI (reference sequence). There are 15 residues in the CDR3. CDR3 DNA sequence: TGTGCCAGCAGTCCGGGACAGGTGAACCAAGGGACCCAGTACTTC. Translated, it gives CASSPGQVNQGTQYF.

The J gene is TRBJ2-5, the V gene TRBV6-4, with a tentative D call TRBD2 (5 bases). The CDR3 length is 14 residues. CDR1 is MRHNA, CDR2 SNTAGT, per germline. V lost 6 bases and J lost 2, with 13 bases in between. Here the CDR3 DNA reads TGTGCCAGCAGCCACGAGGGTGGTCAAGAGACCCAGTACTTC. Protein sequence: CASSHEGGQETQYF.

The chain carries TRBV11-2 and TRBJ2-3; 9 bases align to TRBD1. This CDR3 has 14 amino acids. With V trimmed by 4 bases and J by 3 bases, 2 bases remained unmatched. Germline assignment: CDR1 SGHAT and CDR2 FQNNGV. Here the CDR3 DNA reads TGTGCCAGCAGCTCCGGACAGGGGACAGATACGCAGTATTTT. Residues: CASSSGQGTDTQYF.

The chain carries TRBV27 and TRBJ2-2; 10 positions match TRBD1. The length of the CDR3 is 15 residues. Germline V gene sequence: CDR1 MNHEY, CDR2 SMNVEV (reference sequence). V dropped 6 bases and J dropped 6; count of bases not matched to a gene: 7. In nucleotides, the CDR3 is TGTGCCAGCAGAAAAGACAGGGGGCTACCCGGGGAGCTGTTTTTT. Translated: CASRKDRGLPGELFF.

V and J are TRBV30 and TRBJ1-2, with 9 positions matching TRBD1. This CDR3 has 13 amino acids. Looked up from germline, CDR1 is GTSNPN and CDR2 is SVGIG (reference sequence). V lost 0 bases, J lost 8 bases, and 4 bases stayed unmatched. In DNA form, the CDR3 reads TGTGCCTGGAGTGTCTACAGGGGGCAAGGCTACACCTTC. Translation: CAWSVYRGQGYTF.

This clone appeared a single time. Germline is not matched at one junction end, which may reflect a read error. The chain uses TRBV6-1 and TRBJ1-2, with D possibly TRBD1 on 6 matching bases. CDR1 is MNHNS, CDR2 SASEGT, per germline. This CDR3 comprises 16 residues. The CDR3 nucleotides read TGTGCCAGCAGCGAAGGAGACAGGTCTCCTGTTTATGGCTACACCTTC. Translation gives CASSEGDRSPVYGYTF.

For the CDR3, the DNA is TGCGCCAGCAGACCGGCCGGGGACTTCTATGGCTACACCTTC. This codes for CASRPAGDFYGYTF. The rearrangement joins TRBV10-2 to TRBJ1-2; TRBD1 is a possible D gene (5 bases). The CDR3 covers 14 residues. Germline V gives CDR1 WSHSY, CDR2 SAAADI. Trimming removed 6 bases from V and 4 bases from J, with 15 bases in between.

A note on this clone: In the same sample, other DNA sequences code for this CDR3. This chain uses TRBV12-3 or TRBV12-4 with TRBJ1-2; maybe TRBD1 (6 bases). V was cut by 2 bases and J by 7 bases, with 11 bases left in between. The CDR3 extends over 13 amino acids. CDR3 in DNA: TGTGCCAGCAGTTTACGGGGGGCGAGTGGCTACACCTTC. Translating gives CASSLRGASGYTF.